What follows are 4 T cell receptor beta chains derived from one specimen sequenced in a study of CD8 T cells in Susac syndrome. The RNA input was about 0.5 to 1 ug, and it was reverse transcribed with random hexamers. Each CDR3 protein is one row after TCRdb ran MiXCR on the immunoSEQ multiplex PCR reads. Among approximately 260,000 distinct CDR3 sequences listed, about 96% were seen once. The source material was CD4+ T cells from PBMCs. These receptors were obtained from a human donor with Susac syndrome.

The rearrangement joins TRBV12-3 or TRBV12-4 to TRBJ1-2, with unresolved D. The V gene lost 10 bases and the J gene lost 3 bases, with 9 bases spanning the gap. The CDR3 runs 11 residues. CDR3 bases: TGTGCCACCCTTATTGACTATGGCTACACCTTC. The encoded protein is CATLIDYGYTF.

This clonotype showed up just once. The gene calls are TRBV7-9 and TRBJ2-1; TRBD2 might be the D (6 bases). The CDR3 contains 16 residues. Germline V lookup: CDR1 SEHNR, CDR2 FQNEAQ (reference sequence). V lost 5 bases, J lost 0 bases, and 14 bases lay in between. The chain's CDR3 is CASSTISGLSYNEQFF. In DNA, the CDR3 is TGTGCCAGCAGCACGATAAGCGGGCTCTCCTACAATGAGCAGTTCTTC.

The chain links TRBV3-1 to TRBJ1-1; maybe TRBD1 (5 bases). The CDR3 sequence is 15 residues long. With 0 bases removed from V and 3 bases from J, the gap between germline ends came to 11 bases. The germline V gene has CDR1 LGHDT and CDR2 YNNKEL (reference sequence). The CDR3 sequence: CASSQEIFRDTEAFF. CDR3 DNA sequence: TGTGCCAGCAGCCAAGAAATCTTCAGGGACACTGAAGCTTTCTTT.

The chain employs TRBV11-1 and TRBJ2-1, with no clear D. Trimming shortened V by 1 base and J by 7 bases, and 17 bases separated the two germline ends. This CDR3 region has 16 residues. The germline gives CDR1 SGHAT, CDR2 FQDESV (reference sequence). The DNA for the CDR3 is TGTGCCAGCAGCTTAGAGGTGGTAGCCCGCTTAAATGAGCAGTTCTTC. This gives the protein CASSLEVVARLNEQFF.